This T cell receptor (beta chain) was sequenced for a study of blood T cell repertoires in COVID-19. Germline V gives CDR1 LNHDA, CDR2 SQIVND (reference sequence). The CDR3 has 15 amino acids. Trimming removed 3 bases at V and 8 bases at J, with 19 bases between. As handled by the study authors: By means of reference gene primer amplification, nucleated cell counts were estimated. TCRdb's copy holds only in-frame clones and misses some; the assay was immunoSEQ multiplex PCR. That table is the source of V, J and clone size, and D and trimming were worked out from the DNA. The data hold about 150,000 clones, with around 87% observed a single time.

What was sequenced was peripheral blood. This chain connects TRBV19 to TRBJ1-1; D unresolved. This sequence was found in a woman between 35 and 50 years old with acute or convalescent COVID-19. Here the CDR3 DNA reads TGTGCCAGTAGTATTGGGAGGCACCCAAAGGCCGAAGCTTTCTTT. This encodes CASSIGRHPKAEAFF.